This T cell receptor beta chain comes out of a study of blood T cell repertoires in COVID-19. Looking at the study overall: Samples of COVID-19 (acute and convalescent) were obtained from the United States, Italy and Spain.

The CDR3 totals 19 residues. Trimming took off 4 bases at V and 0 bases at J, with 23 bases between the two ends. CDR1 and CDR2 (germline): SGDLS, YYNGEE. Individuals aged about 18 to 89 years were recruited from about two dozen US areas. Cohort assignment relied on participant-reported clinical history. Per the authors' pipeline: Counts of nucleated cells, estimated from reference gene primer amplification, were obtained. Only in-frame clones appear in the TCRdb table, and some are missing; sequencing was by immunoSEQ multiplex PCR. From that table come the V and J calls and clone size; the DNA was used to work out D and trimming. The sample has 200,000 to 250,000 clones, 80% to 90% seen once; the top ten hold 3% to 4%.

Material: PBMCs or T cells enriched from blood (not recorded which). The V call is TRBV9, the J call TRBJ2-1; no definite D call. This TCR was recovered from a woman between 35 and 50 years old with acute COVID-19. Written as DNA, the CDR3 is TGTGCCAGCAGCCTCCGAGGCTCCCTGGTGTCCGGCTCCTACAATGAGCAGTTCTTC. Translated: CASSLRGSLVSGSYNEQFF.